The 3 T cell receptor beta chains in this list originate from one sample, sequenced in a study of T-cell reconstitution after alpha-beta-depleted transplantation in children. Unique molecular identifiers were incorporated into the prepared TCRbeta library. TCRdb recomputed calls from the PCR reads with MiXCR, one row per CDR3 protein. The table shows roughly 790,000 distinct CDR3 sequences, with about 16% occurring only once. The sample was PBMCs, mostly from graft donor cells, taken 360 days after TCRalphabeta/CD19-depleted stem cell transplant. The receptors were sampled from a male patient aged 5 to 17 who had a stem cell transplant for acute lymphoblastic leukemia, so the T cells may come from the graft donor.

The V and J genes are TRBV20-1 and TRBJ1-1; no reliable D call. The germline V and J ends were trimmed by 3 bases and 6 bases, with 8 bases remaining between them. The CDR3 runs to 11 residues. Per germline, CDR1 DFQATT and CDR2 SNEGSKA (reference sequence). The CDR3 loop reads CSASRVSEAFF. CDR3 bases: TGCAGTGCTAGTAGGGTGTCTGAAGCTTTCTTT.

The CDR3 bases are TGTGCCAGCAGCCCAAGGGGCAGGGTTTCCACTGAAGCTTTCTTT. As protein: CASSPRGRVSTEAFF. The chain has TRBV7-9 and TRBJ1-1, with D possibly being TRBD1 (5 bases). The CDR3 is 15 residues long. Deletions cut 5 bases from V and 4 bases from J, with 17 bases between. Germline-derived CDR1 and CDR2 are SEHNR and FQNEAQ (reference sequence).

The sample holds a few counts of this clonotype. The V gene is TRBV9, the J gene TRBJ1-3; D gene uncertain. This CDR3 has 17 residues. The V and J ends lost 0 bases and 0 bases respectively, with 13 bases between them. Germline CDR1 reads SGDLS; CDR2 reads YYNGEE. CDR3 amino acids: CASSVEAARYSGNTIYF. CDR3 in DNA: TGTGCCAGCAGCGTAGAGGCGGCACGGTACTCTGGAAACACCATATATTTT.